This T cell receptor (beta chain) originates from a study of shared clonotypes between healthy human individuals. About the study: Per donor, CD8 memory used one plate, CD8 naive used two, CD4 memory used three and CD4 naive used three.

From germline, CDR1 is SQVTM and CDR2 ANQGSEA. Trimming pared 3 bases from V and 5 bases from J, leaving 22 bases between. CDR3 size: 16 residues. Notes on the study in general: Of the naive CD4 clonotypes, roughly 5% were shared across a handful of donors.

Points on this clone: Its matching antigen is unknown.

The method was immunoSEQ multiplex PCR; TCRdb's version includes in-frame clones alone and lacks a portion of them. Among over a million clones listed, 70% to 80% were seen once. This clonotype originated in a man younger than 30 in good health. Some clones in this sample may be carry-over from other donors' samples. The sequenced sample consisted of memory CD4+ T cells from PBMCs. Subset specified: CD45RA-negative fraction. The chain has TRBV29-1 and TRBJ1-2; tentatively, D is TRBD1 (6 bases). CDR3 nucleotide sequence: TGCAGCGTTGATGGCCAGTTAAAACAGGGTGTGTATGGCTACACCTTC. Its protein is CSVDGQLKQGVYGYTF. Together with reference TRBV29-1 and TRBJ1-2, the CDR3 gives the full variable domain: SAVISQKPSRDICQRGTSLTIQCQVDSQVTMMFWYRQQPGQSLTLIATANQGSEATYESGFVIDKFPISRPNLTFSTLTVSNMSPEDSSIYLCSVDGQLKQGVYGYTFGSGTRLTVV.